Each of the 2 T cell receptor beta chains below was sequenced from the same sample in a study of blood T cell repertoires in COVID-19. Repertoires were generated with immunoSEQ multiplex PCR, while TCRdb's copy carries only in-frame clones and drops some. The repertoire holds about 300,000 clones, about 89% seen once, with 5% to 7.5% in the top ten. The sequenced material came from peripheral blood. The receptors here all came from a young man who had recovered from COVID-19.

The chain recombines TRBV4-3 with TRBJ2-7; 9 bases are a match to TRBD1. With V trimmed by 1 base and J by 2 bases, 6 bases remained unmatched. This CDR3 has 16 residues. CDR1 and CDR2 (germline): LGHNA, YSLEER. The CDR3 sequence: CASSQVQGAGAYEQYF. DNA of the CDR3: TGCGCCAGCAGCCAAGTACAGGGGGCAGGGGCCTACGAGCAGTACTTC.

This clone has a single count. This chain joins TRBV7-2 and TRBJ1-4; D is unclear. The V end lost 5 bases, the J end lost 0 bases, and 13 bases lay between the germline ends. In germline, CDR1 is SGHTA, CDR2 FQGNSA. The CDR3 sequence is 16 residues long. In DNA, the CDR3 is TGTGCCAGCAGCCCCCAGTCCCGTGCAACTAATGAAAAACTGTTTTTT. Translating gives CASSPQSRATNEKLFF.